Shown below are 6 T cell receptor beta chains from a single sample sequenced in a study of CD4 and CD8 cells across lung adenocarcinoma regions. MiXCR was run by TCRdb on the PCR reads, yielding one entry per CDR3 protein. This sample has 3,500 to 4,000 distinct CDR3 sequences, with around three fifths found just once. Sequencing was carried out using CD4+ T cells from the margin of a lung tumor. Receptors originate from a female donor with lung adenocarcinoma. The CD4 and CD8 labels of this study may be unreliable.

The chain carries TRBV5-1 and TRBJ2-1, with D possibly being TRBD1 (5 bases). The CDR3 consists of 13 residues. Germline V gene sequence: CDR1 SGHRS, CDR2 YFSETQ. The V and J ends lost 2 bases and 9 bases respectively, with 12 bases between them. Here the CDR3 DNA reads TGCGCCAGCAGCTTTCCCGTAAGGGGTGAGCAGTTCTTC. This translates into CASSFPVRGEQFF. The full variable domain, in which reference TRBV5-1 and TRBJ2-1 provide the parts outside the CDR3, is KAGVTQTPRYLIKTRGQQVTLSCSPISGHRSVSWYQQTPGQGLQFLFEYFSETQRNKGNFPGRFSGRQFSNSRSEMNVSTLELGDSALYLCASSFPVRGEQFFGPGTRLTVL.

This rearrangement joins TRBV6-1 to TRBJ2-4; weak D call: TRBD1 (5 bases). CDR1 and CDR2 from the germline V gene are MNHNS and SASEGT. The CDR3 has 16 residues. V lost 6 bases, J lost 10 bases, and 25 bases lay in between. The CDR3 protein is CASSVTRLWGKDIQYF. The CDR3 nucleotides read TGTGCCAGCAGCGTCACGCGGCTGTGGGGCAAAGATATTCAGTACTTC.

This chain connects TRBV10-1 to TRBJ2-7; 9 bases line up with TRBD2. From germline, CDR1 is WNHNN and CDR2 SYGVQD (reference sequence). The CDR3 spans 15 residues. Unmatched junction bases numbered 8, after V lost 2 bases and J lost 6 bases. This CDR3 reads CASSEVRAGGGEQYF. The CDR3 DNA reads TGCGCCAGCAGTGAGGTTAGAGCGGGAGGTGGCGAGCAGTACTTC.

The V call is TRBV12-3 or TRBV12-4, the J call TRBJ2-1; 13 nucleotides line up with TRBD2. The CDR3 has 17 residues. The J segment lost 0 bases and the V segment lost 9 bases, leaving 8 bases of the junction unmatched. The DNA of the CDR3 is TGTGCCAGTCTGACTAGCGGGAGGCCTAGCTCCTACAATGAGCAGTTCTTC. Translation gives CASLTSGRPSSYNEQFF.

Points on this clonotype: Its ends do not fully match the called genes, so a read error is possible. The chain combines TRBV6-1 with TRBJ2-3; D may be TRBD1 or TRBD2 (6 bases each). This CDR3 contains 14 residues. Per the germline V gene, CDR1 is MNHNS and CDR2 is SASEGT. The CDR3 coding sequence is TGTGCGGGGTTGGGGGGCCGTGCAACAGAGACGCAGTATTTC. This sequence encodes CAGLGGRATETQYF.

Only one count was recorded for this clonotype. This chain links TRBV6-1 with TRBJ1-5; D remains unclear. The germline gives CDR1 MNHNS, CDR2 SASEGT. The CDR3 is 15 amino acids. V was cut by 6 bases and J by 0 bases, with 12 bases left in between. CDR3 in amino acids: CASSPGVNSNQPQHF. The CDR3, as DNA: TGTGCCAGCAGCCCCGGGGTTAATAGCAATCAGCCCCAGCATTTT.